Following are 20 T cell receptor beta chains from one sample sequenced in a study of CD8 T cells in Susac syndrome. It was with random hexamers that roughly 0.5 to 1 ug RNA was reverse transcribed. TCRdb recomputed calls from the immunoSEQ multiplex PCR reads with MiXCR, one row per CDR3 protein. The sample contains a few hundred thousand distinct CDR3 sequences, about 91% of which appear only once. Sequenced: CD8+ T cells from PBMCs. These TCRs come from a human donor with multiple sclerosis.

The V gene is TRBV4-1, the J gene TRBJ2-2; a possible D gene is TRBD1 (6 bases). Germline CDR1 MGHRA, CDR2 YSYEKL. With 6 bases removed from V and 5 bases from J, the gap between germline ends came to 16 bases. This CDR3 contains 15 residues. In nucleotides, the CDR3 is TGCGCCAGCAGTCAGATACAGGGCGAAACCGGGGAGCTGTTTTTT. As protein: CASSQIQGETGELFF.

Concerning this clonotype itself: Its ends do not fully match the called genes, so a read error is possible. This chain's CDR3 is CASSLVTGDLFF. The DNA of the CDR3 is TGTGCCAGCAGTTTAGTCACCGGGGATCTGTTTTTT. The chain employs TRBV28 and TRBJ2-2, with D possibly being TRBD2 (5 bases). Per germline, CDR1 MDHEN and CDR2 SYDVKM. This CDR3 has 12 amino acids.

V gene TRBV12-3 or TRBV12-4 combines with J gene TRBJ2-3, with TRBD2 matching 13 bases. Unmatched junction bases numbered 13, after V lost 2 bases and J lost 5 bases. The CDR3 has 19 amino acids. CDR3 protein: CASSLPGELAGGQEDTQYF. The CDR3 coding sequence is TGTGCCAGCAGTTTACCTGGAGAACTAGCGGGGGGGCAGGAAGATACGCAGTATTTT.

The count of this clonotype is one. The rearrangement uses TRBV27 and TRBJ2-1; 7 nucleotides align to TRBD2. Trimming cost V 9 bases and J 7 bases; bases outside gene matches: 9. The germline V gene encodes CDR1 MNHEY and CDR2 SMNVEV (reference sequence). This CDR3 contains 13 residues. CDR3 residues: CASGLSGGNEQFF. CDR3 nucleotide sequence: TGTGCCAGTGGACTATCGGGGGGTAATGAGCAGTTCTTC.

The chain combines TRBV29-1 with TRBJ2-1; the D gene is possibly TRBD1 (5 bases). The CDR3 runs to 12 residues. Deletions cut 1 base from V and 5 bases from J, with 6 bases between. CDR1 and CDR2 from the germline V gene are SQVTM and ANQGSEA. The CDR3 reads CSVEADNNEQFF. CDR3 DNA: TGCAGCGTTGAAGCGGACAACAATGAGCAGTTCTTC.

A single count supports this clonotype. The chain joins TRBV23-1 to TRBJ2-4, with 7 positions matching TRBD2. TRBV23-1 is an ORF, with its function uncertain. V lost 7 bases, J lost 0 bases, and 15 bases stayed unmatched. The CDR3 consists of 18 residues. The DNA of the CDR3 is TGCGCCAGCACCAAAATTGGGGAGGGGTTTCCAGCCAAAAACATTCAGTACTTC. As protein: CASTKIGEGFPAKNIQYF.

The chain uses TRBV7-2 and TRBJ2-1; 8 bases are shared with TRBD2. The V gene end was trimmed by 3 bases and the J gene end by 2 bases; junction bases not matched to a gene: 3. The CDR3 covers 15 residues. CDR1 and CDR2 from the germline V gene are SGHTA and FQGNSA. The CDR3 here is CASSFLGLAYNEQFF. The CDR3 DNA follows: TGTGCCAGCAGCTTTTTGGGACTAGCCTACAATGAGCAGTTCTTC. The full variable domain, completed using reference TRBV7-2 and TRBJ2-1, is GAGVSQSPSNKVTEKGKDVELRCDPISGHTALYWYRQSLGQGLEFLIYFQGNSAPDKSGLPSDRFSAERTGGSVSTLTIQRTQQEDSAVYLCASSFLGLAYNEQFFGPGTRLTVL.

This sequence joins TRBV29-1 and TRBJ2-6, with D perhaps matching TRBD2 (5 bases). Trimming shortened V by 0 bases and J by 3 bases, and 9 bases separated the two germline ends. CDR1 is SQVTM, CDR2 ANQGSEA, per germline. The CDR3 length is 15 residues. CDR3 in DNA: TGCAGCGTTGAAGATTGGGGAGATGGGGCCAACGTCCTGACTTTC. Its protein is CSVEDWGDGANVLTF.

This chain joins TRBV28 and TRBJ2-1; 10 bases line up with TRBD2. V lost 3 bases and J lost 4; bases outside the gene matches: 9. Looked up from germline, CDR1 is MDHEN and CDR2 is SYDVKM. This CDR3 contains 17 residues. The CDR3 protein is CASSFPLAGKNYNEQFF. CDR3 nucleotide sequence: TGTGCCAGCAGTTTCCCACTAGCGGGGAAGAATTACAATGAGCAGTTCTTC.

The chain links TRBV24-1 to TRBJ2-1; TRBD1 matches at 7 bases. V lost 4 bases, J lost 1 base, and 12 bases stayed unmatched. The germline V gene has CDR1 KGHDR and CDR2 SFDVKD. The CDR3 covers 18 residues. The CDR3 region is CATSDNPRQGGSYNEQFF. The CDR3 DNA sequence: TGTGCCACCAGTGACAATCCGCGACAGGGCGGGTCCTACAATGAGCAGTTCTTC.

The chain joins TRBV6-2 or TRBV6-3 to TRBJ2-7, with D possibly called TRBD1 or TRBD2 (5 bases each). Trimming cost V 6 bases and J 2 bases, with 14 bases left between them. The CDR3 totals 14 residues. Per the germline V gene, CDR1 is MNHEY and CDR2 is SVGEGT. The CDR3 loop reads CASSPDSGPYEQYF. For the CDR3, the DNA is TGTGCCAGCAGCCCCGACAGCGGTCCCTACGAGCAGTACTTC.

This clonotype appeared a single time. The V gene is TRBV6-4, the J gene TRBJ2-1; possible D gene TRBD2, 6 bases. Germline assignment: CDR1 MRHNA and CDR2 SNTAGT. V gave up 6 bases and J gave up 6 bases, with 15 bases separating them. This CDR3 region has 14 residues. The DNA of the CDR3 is TGTGCCAGCAGCGGCTCGGAGGGATCCAATGAGCAGTTCTTC. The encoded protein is CASSGSEGSNEQFF.

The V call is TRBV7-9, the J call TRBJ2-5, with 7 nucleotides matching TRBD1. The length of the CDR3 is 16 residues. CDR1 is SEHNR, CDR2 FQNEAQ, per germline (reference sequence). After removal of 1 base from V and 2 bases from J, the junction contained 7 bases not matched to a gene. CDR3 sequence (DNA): TGTGCCAGCAGCTTAGGGGGTACAGGGGTTCAAGAGACCCAGTACTTC. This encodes CASSLGGTGVQETQYF.

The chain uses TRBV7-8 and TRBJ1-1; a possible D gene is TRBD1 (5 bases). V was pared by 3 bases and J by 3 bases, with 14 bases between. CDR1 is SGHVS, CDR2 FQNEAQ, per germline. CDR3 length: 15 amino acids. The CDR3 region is CASSLGGAWDTEAFF. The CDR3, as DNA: TGTGCCAGCAGCTTGGGAGGGGCCTGGGACACTGAAGCTTTCTTT.

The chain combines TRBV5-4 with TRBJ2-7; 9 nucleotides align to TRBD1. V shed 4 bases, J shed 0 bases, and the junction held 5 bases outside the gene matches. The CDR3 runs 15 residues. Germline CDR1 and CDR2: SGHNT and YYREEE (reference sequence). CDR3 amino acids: CASSGQGTPSYEQYF. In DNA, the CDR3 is TGTGCCAGCAGCGGACAGGGGACCCCCTCCTACGAGCAGTACTTC.

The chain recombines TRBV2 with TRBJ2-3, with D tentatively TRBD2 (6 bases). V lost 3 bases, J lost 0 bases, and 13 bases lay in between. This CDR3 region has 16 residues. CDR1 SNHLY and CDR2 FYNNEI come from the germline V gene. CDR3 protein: CASSEFLRESTDTQYF. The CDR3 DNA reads TGTGCCAGCAGTGAGTTCCTACGGGAGAGCACAGATACGCAGTATTTT.

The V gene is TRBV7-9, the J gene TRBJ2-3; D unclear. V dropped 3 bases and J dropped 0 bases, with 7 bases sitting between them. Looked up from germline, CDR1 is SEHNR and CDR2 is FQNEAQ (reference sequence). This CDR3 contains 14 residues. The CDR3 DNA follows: TGTGCCAGCAGCTTTGCCGTTAGCACAGATACGCAGTATTTT. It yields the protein CASSFAVSTDTQYF.

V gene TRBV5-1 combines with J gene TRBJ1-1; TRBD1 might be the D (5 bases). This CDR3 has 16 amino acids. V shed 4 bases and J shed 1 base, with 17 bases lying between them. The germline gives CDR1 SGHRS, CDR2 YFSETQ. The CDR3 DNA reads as TGCGCCAGCAGCCCGACCTCAGGCACAGGGAACACTGAAGCTTTCTTT. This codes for CASSPTSGTGNTEAFF.

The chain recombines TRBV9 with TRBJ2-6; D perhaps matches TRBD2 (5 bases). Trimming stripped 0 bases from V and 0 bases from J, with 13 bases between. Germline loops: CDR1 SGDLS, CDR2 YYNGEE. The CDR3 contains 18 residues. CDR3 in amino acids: CASSVGIMAGSGANVLTF. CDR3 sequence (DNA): TGTGCCAGCAGCGTAGGCATAATGGCGGGCTCTGGGGCCAACGTCCTGACTTTC.

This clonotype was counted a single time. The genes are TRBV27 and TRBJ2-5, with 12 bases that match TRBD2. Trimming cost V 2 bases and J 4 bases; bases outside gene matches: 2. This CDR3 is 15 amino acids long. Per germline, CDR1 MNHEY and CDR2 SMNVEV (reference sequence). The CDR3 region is CASSLRTSGTETQYF. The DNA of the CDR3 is TGTGCCAGCAGTTTAAGGACTAGCGGGACAGAGACCCAGTACTTC.